The sequence of this T cell receptor (beta chain) was determined in a study of T cell responses to AZD1222 COVID-19 vaccine. Clones were sequenced by immunoSEQ multiplex PCR, and TCRdb holds only the in-frame ones, with some missing. Among around 100,000 clones listed, around 91% were seen once. In regard to this clone: Its matching antigen is unknown.

Study observations and caveats: Dominant at 160-218 and 743-854, vaccine-associated CD4 TCRs also spanned spike. Nearly half of spike-specific TCRs reportedly target variant regions that are unmutated in the B.1.351 and B.1.1.7 variants. Donors in the cohort were predominantly white British and more often female, and clonal diversity was possibly underestimated.

The TCR originated in an adult in good health. The specimen was peripheral blood, collected on day 0 of AZD1222 vaccination.

The CDR3: CASSAGQIYEAFF. The CDR3 nucleotides read TGTGCCAGCAGCGCCGGACAGATATATGAAGCTTTCTTT. The J gene is TRBJ1-1, the V gene TRBV7-2; D is possibly TRBD1 (6 bases). Germline V gene data show CDR1 as SGHTA and CDR2 as FQGNSA. V lost 5 bases, J lost 7 bases, and 14 bases lay in between. The CDR3 is 13 residues long.